The 13 T cell receptor beta chains listed next were all sequenced from one sample in a study of blood T cells in healthy people across ages. Primed by a sample-barcoded 5' primer and a J-beta primer mix, a second PCR proceeded for about 7 to 11 cycles. TCRdb recomputed calls from the 5' RACE reads with MiXCR, one row per CDR3 protein. The table includes about 760,000 distinct CDR3 sequences, 56% detected once. The specimen was blood. The source of these receptors is a man aged 40-50 years in good health.

This clonotype has only one observation. The gene calls are TRBV11-2 and TRBJ1-4; D not resolved. The germline V gene has CDR1 SGHAT and CDR2 FQNNGV. There are 15 residues in the CDR3. The V gene lost 5 bases and the J gene lost 6 bases, with 16 bases spanning the gap. The CDR3: CASSPSGGRDEKLFF. CDR3 nucleotides: TGTGCCAGCAGCCCCTCTGGTGGGAGGGATGAAAAACTGTTTTTT. The full variable domain, rest sourced from reference TRBV11-2 and TRBJ1-4, is EAGVAQSPRYKIIEKRQSVAFWCNPISGHATLYWYQQILGQGPKLLIQFQNNGVVDDSQLPKDRFSAERLKGVDSTLKIQPAKLEDSAVYLCASSPSGGRDEKLFFGSGTQLSVL.

Note on this clonotype: A read error may produce the germline difference seen at one junction end. The V gene is TRBV15, the J gene TRBJ2-7; 7 bases are a match to TRBD1. This CDR3 spans 15 amino acids. The germline gives CDR1 LNHNV, CDR2 YYDKDF (reference sequence). In DNA form, the CDR3 reads TGTGCCACCAGCGCCCAACGGACAGGTGACTACGAGCAGCACTTC. As protein: CATSAQRTGDYEQHF.

The gene calls are TRBV7-9 and TRBJ1-2; D gene ambiguous. CDR1 is SEHNR, CDR2 FQNEAQ, per germline (reference sequence). The CDR3 covers 13 residues. V lost 1 base, J lost 1 base, and 4 bases lay in between. The CDR3 DNA follows: TGTGCCAGCAGCTTAGGATATAACTATGGCTACACCTTC. Its protein product is CASSLGYNYGYTF.

This clonotype was recorded a few times. The CDR3 region is CASSRGSRGLDYGYTF. The CDR3 DNA sequence: TGTGCCAGCAGCCGGGGTAGCAGGGGATTGGACTATGGCTACACCTTC. This sequence joins TRBV7-9 and TRBJ1-2, with TRBD1 as a possible D gene (6 bases). Germline V gives CDR1 SEHNR, CDR2 FQNEAQ (reference sequence). The V gene lost 5 bases and the J gene lost 3 bases, with 19 bases spanning the gap. This CDR3 contains 16 residues. The full variable domain, completed using reference TRBV7-9 and TRBJ1-2, is DTGVSQNPRHKITKRGQNVTFRCDPISEHNRLYWYRQTLGQGPEFLTYFQNEAQLEKSRLLSDRFSAERPKGSFSTLEIQRTEQGDSAMYLCASSRGSRGLDYGYTFGSGTRLTVV.

The chain couples TRBV27 to TRBJ2-3; D not certain. The germline gives CDR1 MNHEY, CDR2 SMNVEV (reference sequence). This CDR3 comprises 13 residues. The V and J ends lost 11 bases and 4 bases respectively, with 16 bases between them. The CDR3 loop reads CAVFIPLADTQYF. CDR3 sequence (DNA): TGTGCCGTCTTTATTCCGCTAGCAGATACGCAGTATTTT.

The chain couples TRBV5-5 to TRBJ1-5; perhaps TRBD1 as D (6 bases). The length of the CDR3 is 19 residues. V was clipped by 5 bases and J by 1 base, with 25 bases between them. Per germline, CDR1 SGHKS and CDR2 YYEKEE (reference sequence). CDR3 bases: TGTGCCAGCAGTGCCCTGGGTGAAGTGGGGACACAAAGCAATCAGCCCCAGCATTTT. The encoded protein is CASSALGEVGTQSNQPQHF.

The chain combines TRBV4-1 with TRBJ1-2, with 7 bases aligning to TRBD1. CDR1 is MGHRA, CDR2 YSYEKL, per germline. This CDR3 region has 18 residues. V shed 1 base and J 6 bases; nucleotides not matched to a gene: 17. In nucleotides, the CDR3 is TGCGCCAGCAGCCAAGTACTGAGAGTGAACAGGGGCTATAATGGCTACACCTTC. It codes for CASSQVLRVNRGYNGYTF.

The rearrangement links TRBV5-1 to TRBJ2-2; 7 nucleotides align to TRBD2. From germline, CDR1 is SGHRS and CDR2 YFSETQ. The CDR3 spans 15 residues. The junction had 3 bases not matched to a gene; V was cut back by 1 base and J by 3 bases. CDR3 in amino acids: CASSLRGRDTGELFF. For the CDR3, the DNA is TGCGCCAGCAGCTTGAGAGGGAGGGACACCGGGGAGCTGTTTTTT.

This chain connects TRBV5-1 to TRBJ1-2; 7 bases fit TRBD1. V lost 5 bases, J lost 8 bases, and 9 bases stayed unmatched. This CDR3 contains 13 residues. CDR1 is SGHRS, CDR2 YFSETQ, per germline. The CDR3 spells CASSPRTGGGYTF. Written as DNA, the CDR3 is TGCGCCAGCAGTCCAAGGACAGGCGGGGGCTACACCTTC.

The rearrangement uses TRBV29-1 and TRBJ1-3; D remains ambiguous. Trimming stripped 4 bases from V and 2 bases from J, with 9 bases between. The CDR3 runs to 13 residues. Germline V gene lookup returns CDR1 SQVTM and CDR2 ANQGSEA. CDR3 sequence: CSVANEAGNTIYF. The CDR3 nucleotides are TGCAGCGTTGCGAATGAGGCTGGAAACACCATATATTTT.

The chain is built from TRBV7-9 and TRBJ2-4; the D is unclear. Germline loops: CDR1 SEHNR, CDR2 FQNEAQ (reference sequence). Deletions cut 3 bases from V and 13 bases from J, with 13 bases between. The CDR3 consists of 12 residues. As DNA, the CDR3 is TGTGCCAGCAGCTTTGGGTGGATGGAGCAGTACTTC. Translation gives CASSFGWMEQYF.

The genes are TRBV5-4 and TRBJ2-1, with 8 nucleotides matching TRBD2. The length of the CDR3 is 12 residues. Germline values: CDR1 SGHNT, CDR2 YYREEE (reference sequence). The J segment lost 10 bases and the V segment lost 5 bases, leaving 5 bases of the junction unmatched. The CDR3 is CASSTGGYEQFF. The DNA for the CDR3 is TGTGCCAGCAGTACGGGGGGGTACGAGCAGTTCTTC.

The gene calls are TRBV10-3 and TRBJ1-6, with a weak D call TRBD1 (6 bases). Per germline, CDR1 ENHRY and CDR2 SYGVKD. The CDR3 totals 14 residues. Between the trimmed V and J ends, which lost 3 bases and 8 bases, there was a span of 11 bases. In DNA form, the CDR3 reads TGTGCCATCAGTGATCTGGCAGGGGATTCACCCCTCCACTTT. Amino acid sequence: CAISDLAGDSPLHF.